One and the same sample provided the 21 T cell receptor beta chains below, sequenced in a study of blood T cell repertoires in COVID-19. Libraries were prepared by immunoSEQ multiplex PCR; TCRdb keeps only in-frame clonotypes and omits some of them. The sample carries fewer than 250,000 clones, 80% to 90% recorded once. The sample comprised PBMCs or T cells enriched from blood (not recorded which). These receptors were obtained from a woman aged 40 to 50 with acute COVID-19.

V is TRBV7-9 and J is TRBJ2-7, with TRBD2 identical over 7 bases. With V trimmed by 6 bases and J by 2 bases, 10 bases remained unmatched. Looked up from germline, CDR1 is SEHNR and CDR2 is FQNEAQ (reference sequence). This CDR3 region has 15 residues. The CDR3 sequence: CASRPSWGGTYEQYF. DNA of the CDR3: TGTGCCAGCAGGCCTTCGTGGGGGGGAACCTACGAGCAGTACTTC.

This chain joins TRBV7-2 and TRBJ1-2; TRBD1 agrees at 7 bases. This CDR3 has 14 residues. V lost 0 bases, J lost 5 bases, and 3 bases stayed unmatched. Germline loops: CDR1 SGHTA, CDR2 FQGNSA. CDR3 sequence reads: CASSLAPGQYGYTF. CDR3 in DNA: TGTGCCAGCAGCTTAGCCCCGGGACAGTATGGCTACACCTTC.

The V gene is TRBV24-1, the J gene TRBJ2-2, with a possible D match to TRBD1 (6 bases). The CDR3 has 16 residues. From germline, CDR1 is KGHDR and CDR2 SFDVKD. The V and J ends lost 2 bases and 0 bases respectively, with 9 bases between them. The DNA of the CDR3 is TGTGCCACCAGTGATTGGGGGCACCCGAACACCGGGGAGCTGTTTTTT. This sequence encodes CATSDWGHPNTGELFF.

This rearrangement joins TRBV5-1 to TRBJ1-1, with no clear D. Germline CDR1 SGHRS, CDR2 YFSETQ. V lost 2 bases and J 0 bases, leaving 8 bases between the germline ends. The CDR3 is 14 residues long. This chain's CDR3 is CASSFSLLNTEAFF. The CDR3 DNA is TGCGCCAGCAGCTTTAGCTTATTGAACACTGAAGCTTTCTTT.

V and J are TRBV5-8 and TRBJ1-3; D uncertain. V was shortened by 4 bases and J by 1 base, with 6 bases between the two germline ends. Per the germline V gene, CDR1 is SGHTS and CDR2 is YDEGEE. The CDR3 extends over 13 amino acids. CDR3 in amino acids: CASSQDSGNTIYF. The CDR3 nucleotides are TGTGCCAGCAGCCAGGATTCTGGAAACACCATATATTTT.

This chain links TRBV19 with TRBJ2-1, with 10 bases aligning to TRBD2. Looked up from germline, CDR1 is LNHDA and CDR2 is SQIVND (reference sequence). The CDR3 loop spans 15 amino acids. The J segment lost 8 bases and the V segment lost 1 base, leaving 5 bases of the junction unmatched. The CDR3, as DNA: TGTGCCAGTAGTATAGTGTCTAGCGGGAGCGATGAGCAGTTCTTC. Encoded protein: CASSIVSSGSDEQFF.

CDR3 DNA: TGTGCCAGCAGCCAACTTCAAAAAACTGAAGCTTTCTTT. Translating gives CASSQLQKTEAFF. V is TRBV7-9 and J is TRBJ1-1; D unresolved. This CDR3 comprises 13 residues. Per germline, CDR1 SEHNR and CDR2 FQNEAQ (reference sequence). V was trimmed by 5 bases and J by 5 bases, leaving 12 bases between them.

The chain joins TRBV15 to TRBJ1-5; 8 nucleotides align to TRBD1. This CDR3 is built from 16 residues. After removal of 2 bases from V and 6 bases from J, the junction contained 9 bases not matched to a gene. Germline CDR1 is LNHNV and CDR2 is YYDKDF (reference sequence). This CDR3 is CATSRTGTGHIQPQHF. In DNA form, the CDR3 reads TGTGCCACCAGCAGAACCGGGACAGGTCATATTCAGCCCCAGCATTTT.

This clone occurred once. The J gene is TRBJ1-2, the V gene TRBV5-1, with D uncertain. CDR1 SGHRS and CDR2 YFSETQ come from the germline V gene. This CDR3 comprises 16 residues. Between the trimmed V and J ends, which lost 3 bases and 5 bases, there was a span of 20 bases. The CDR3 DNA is TGCGCCAGCAGCTCCGGCGGCGGGTCAAACCCTTATGGCTACACCTTC. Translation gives CASSSGGGSNPYGYTF.

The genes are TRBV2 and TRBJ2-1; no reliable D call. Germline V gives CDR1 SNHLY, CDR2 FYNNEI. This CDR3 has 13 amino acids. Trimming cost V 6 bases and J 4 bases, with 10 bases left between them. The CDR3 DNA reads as TGTGCCAGCAGAGCAGACACGTACAATGAGCAGTTCTTC. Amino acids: CASRADTYNEQFF.

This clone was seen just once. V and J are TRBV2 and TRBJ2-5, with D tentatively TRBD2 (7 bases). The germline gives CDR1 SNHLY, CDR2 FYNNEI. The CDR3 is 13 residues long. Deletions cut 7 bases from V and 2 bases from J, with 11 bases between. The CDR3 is CASKAGAQETQYF. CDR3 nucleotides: TGTGCCAGCAAGGCGGGGGCTCAAGAGACCCAGTACTTC.

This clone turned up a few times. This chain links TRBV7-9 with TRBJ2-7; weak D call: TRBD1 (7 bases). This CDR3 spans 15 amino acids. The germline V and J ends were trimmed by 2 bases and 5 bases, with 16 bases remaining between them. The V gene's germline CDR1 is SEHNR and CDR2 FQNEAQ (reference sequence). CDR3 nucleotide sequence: TGTGCCAGCAGCTTATGGAGGGGGCGCAAGGACGAGCAGTACTTC. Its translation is CASSLWRGRKDEQYF.

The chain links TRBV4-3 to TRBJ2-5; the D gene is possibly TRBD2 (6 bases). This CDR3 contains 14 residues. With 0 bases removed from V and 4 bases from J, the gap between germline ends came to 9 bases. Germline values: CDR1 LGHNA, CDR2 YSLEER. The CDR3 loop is CASSQETGVETQYF. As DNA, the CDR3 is TGCGCCAGCAGCCAAGAAACGGGAGTAGAGACCCAGTACTTC.

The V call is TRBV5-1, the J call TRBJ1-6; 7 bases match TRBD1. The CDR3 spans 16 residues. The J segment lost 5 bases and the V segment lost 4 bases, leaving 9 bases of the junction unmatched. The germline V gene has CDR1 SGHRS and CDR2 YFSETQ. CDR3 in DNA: TGCGCCAGCAGCCCGGGTGGGACAGACCATAATTCACCCCTCCACTTT. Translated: CASSPGGTDHNSPLHF.

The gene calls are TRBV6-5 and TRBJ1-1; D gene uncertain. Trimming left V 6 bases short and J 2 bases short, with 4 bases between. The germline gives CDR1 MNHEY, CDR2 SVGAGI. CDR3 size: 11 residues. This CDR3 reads CASRTNTEAFF. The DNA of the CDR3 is TGTGCCAGCAGAACTAACACTGAAGCTTTCTTT.

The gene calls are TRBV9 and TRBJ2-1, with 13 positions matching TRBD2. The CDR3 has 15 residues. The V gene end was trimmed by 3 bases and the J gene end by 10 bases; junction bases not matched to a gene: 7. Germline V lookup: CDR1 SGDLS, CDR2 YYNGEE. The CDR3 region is CASSATSGRVLEQFF. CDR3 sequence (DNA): TGTGCCAGCAGCGCCACTAGCGGGAGGGTCTTGGAGCAGTTCTTC.

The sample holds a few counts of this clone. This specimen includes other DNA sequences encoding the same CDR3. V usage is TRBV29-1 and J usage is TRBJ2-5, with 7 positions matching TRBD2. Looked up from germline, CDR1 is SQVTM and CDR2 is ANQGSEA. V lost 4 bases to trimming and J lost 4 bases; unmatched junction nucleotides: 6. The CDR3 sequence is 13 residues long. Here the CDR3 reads CSVVDGRRETQYF. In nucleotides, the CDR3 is TGCAGCGTTGTGGACGGGAGGAGAGAGACCCAGTACTTC.

The DNA for the CDR3 is TGTGCCAGCAGCTCCCGAGGTGGCTACACCTTC. Protein sequence: CASSSRGGYTF. This chain connects TRBV3-1 (or the pseudogene TRBV3-2) to TRBJ1-2; D is undetermined. CDR3 length equals 11 residues. Germline-derived CDR1 and CDR2 are LGHDT and YNNKEL (reference sequence). Trimming shortened V by 5 bases and J by 7 bases, and 8 bases separated the two germline ends.

CDR3: CASSQDQGSRQFF. For the CDR3, the DNA is TGTGCCAGCAGCCAAGATCAAGGATCTAGGCAGTTCTTC. The chain joins TRBV14 to TRBJ2-1, with D unclear. This CDR3 contains 13 residues. CDR1 and CDR2 from the germline V gene are SGHDN and FVKESK. V was trimmed by 0 bases and J by 12 bases, leaving 12 bases between them.

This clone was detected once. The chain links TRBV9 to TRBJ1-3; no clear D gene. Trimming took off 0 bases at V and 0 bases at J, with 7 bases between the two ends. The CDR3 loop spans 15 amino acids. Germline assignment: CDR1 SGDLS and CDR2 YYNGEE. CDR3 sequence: CASSVGRDSGNTIYF. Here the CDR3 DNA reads TGTGCCAGCAGCGTAGGGCGGGACTCTGGAAACACCATATATTTT. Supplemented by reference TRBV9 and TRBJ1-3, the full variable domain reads DSGVTQTPKHLITATGQRVTLRCSPRSGDLSVYWYQQSLDQGLQFLIQYYNGEERAKGNILERFSAQQFPDLHSELNLSSLELGDSALYFCASSVGRDSGNTIYFGEGSWLTVV.

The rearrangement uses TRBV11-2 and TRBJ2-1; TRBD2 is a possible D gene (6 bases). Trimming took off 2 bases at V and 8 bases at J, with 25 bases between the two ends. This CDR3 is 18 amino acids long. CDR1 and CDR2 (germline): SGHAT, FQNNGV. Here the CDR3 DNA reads TGTGCCAGCAGCTTACCCACTACATCTAGACGCGGGACGTATGAGCAGTTCTTC. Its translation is CASSLPTTSRRGTYEQFF.